These 21 T cell receptor beta chains came from one sample sequenced in a study of T-cell reconstitution after alpha-beta-depleted transplantation in children. For TCRbeta, the library was prepared with unique molecular identifiers. TCRdb re-called the PCR reads through MiXCR, storing one row per CDR3 protein. The sample includes approximately 340,000 distinct CDR3 sequences, 10% of them seen just once. The material was PBMCs from the stem cell graft donor, obtained from the stem cell graft. Receptor source: a human donor who donated a stem cell graft to a child with acute lymphoblastic leukemia.

The chain employs TRBV10-3 and TRBJ2-3; D call uncertain. V was trimmed by 4 bases and J by 2 bases, leaving 10 bases between them. Germline CDR1 and CDR2: ENHRY and SYGVKD. This CDR3 is 14 amino acids long. The CDR3 reads CAISASRTTDTQYF. The CDR3 DNA sequence: TGTGCCATCAGTGCTAGTAGAACCACAGATACGCAGTATTTT.

J is TRBJ2-7 and V is TRBV10-2; D ambiguous. The germline V and J ends were trimmed by 4 bases and 0 bases, with 13 bases remaining between them. Germline V lookup: CDR1 WSHSY, CDR2 SAAADI. This CDR3 spans 15 amino acids. CDR3 amino acids: CASSVSSFSSYEQYF. In DNA form, the CDR3 reads TGCGCCAGCAGTGTAAGCAGCTTTAGCTCCTACGAGCAGTACTTC.

This chain joins TRBV12-5 and TRBJ2-1; possible D gene TRBD1, 6 bases. The CDR3 has 16 amino acids. Trimming stripped 6 bases from V and 3 bases from J, with 18 bases between. Germline V CDR1 and CDR2: LGHNT, FRNRAP. CDR3 DNA sequence: TGTGCTAGTGGAGACTCGACAGGACCCAACTACAATGAGCAGTTCTTC. As protein: CASGDSTGPNYNEQFF.

The sample holds a few counts of this clonotype. This sequence joins TRBV14 and TRBJ1-6; 7 bases align to TRBD1. From germline, CDR1 is SGHDN and CDR2 FVKESK. This CDR3 contains 14 residues. J was trimmed by 7 bases and V by 4 bases; bases with no gene match: 4. The CDR3 protein is CASSRQGRNSPLHF. The DNA of the CDR3 is TGTGCCAGCAGCCGACAGGGCAGGAATTCACCCCTCCACTTT.

This clonotype has more than one count but fewer than ten. The J gene is TRBJ2-2, the V gene TRBV4-1; weak D call: TRBD2 (6 bases). V lost 0 bases to trimming and J lost 5 bases, with 19 bases between them. This CDR3 contains 18 residues. Germline V CDR1 and CDR2: MGHRA, YSYEKL. The CDR3 DNA reads as TGCGCCAGCAGCCAAGATTTGGGGGACCACCGGGGGACCGGGGAGCTGTTTTTT. As protein: CASSQDLGDHRGTGELFF.

The V call is TRBV10-3, the J call TRBJ2-1; maybe TRBD2 (6 bases). The CDR3 sequence is 13 residues long. Trimming removed 8 bases from V and 7 bases from J, with 15 bases in between. Germline V CDR1 and CDR2: ENHRY, SYGVKD. The CDR3 DNA sequence: TGTGCCATCGGAGGGGCTATTGGGAATGAGCAGTTCTTC. Translation: CAIGGAIGNEQFF.

There are a few counts of this clonotype. The rearrangement uses TRBV5-1 and TRBJ2-1, with TRBD2 identical over 10 bases. Germline V CDR1 and CDR2: SGHRS, YFSETQ. Trimming took 4 bases from V and 0 from J; bases not matched to a gene: 7. The CDR3 has 17 amino acids. The CDR3 nucleotides read TGCGCCAGCAGCGCTACTAGCGGGGCCCGCTCCTACAATGAGCAGTTCTTC. Translating it yields CASSATSGARSYNEQFF.

This clonotype was recorded once. One junction end does not reproduce the germline sequence, and a read error may be involved. This CDR3 reads CASSFLTGGVWNERFF. DNA for the CDR3: TGTGCCAGCAGTTTCCTTACAGGGGGTGTCTGGAATGAGCGGTTCTTC. The V call is TRBV27, the J call TRBJ2-1, with TRBD1 matching 8 bases. The CDR3 consists of 16 residues. From germline, CDR1 is MNHEY and CDR2 SMNVEV (reference sequence).

The chain carries TRBV5-4 and TRBJ2-5; 10 positions match TRBD2. The CDR3 runs to 15 residues. Germline V gene data show CDR1 as SGHNT and CDR2 as YYREEE (reference sequence). The V and J ends lost 3 bases and 2 bases, in that order; junction bases with no gene match: 4. For the CDR3, the DNA is TGTGCCAGCAGCTCACCAGCGGGAGGGCAAGAGACCCAGTACTTC. Its protein product is CASSSPAGGQETQYF.

The CDR3 nucleotides read TGTGCCAGCAGATCGATTTTGAGCGGGAGCACAGATACGCAGTATTTT. It is translated as CASRSILSGSTDTQYF. The rearrangement links TRBV12-3 or TRBV12-4 to TRBJ2-3; a possible D gene is TRBD2 (6 bases). V was clipped by 6 bases and J by 0 bases, with 16 bases between them. CDR3 size: 16 residues.

In this sample, this clonotype turned up a few times. The CDR3 DNA sequence: TGCGCCAGCAGCCCGGGACTAGCGGGAGGACTGGACAATGAGCAGTTCTTC. Its translation is CASSPGLAGGLDNEQFF. This chain joins TRBV5-1 and TRBJ2-1; 15 bases map to TRBD2. The CDR3 consists of 17 residues. Looked up from germline, CDR1 is SGHRS and CDR2 is YFSETQ. V shed 4 bases and J 5 bases; nucleotides not matched to a gene: 7.

The sample holds many counts of this clonotype. The chain is built from TRBV20-1 and TRBJ2-1; 7 bases are a match to TRBD2. Trimming removed 1 base from V and 6 bases from J; junction bases left unmatched: 9. CDR1 DFQATT and CDR2 SNEGSKA come from the germline V gene (reference sequence). The CDR3 contains 15 residues. In nucleotides, the CDR3 is TGCAGTGCTAGAGTCGTGACTAGCATGGCCAATGAGCAGTTCTTC. Its translation is CSARVVTSMANEQFF.

The CDR3 here is CASSLEPPGSEQYF. The CDR3 nucleotides read TGTGCCAGCAGTTTAGAGCCCCCGGGATCCGAGCAGTACTTC. The chain links TRBV27 to TRBJ2-7; a weak D match, TRBD2 (5 bases). Trimming removed 2 bases at V and 6 bases at J, with 14 bases between. The CDR3 covers 14 residues. The germline V gene encodes CDR1 MNHEY and CDR2 SMNVEV (reference sequence).

This clonotype showed up just a few times. The chain carries TRBV5-1 and TRBJ2-2; 9 positions match TRBD1. The germline gives CDR1 SGHRS, CDR2 YFSETQ. The ends lost 3 bases at V and 5 bases at J; junction bases unmatched: 5. There are 15 residues in the CDR3. Written as DNA, the CDR3 is TGCGCCAGCAGCTGGACGACAGGGGGGACCGGGGAGCTGTTTTTT. It translates to CASSWTTGGTGELFF. The full variable domain, completed using reference TRBV5-1 and TRBJ2-2, is KAGVTQTPRYLIKTRGQQVTLSCSPISGHRSVSWYQQTPGQGLQFLFEYFSETQRNKGNFPGRFSGRQFSNSRSEMNVSTLELGDSALYLCASSWTTGGTGELFFGEGSRLTVL.

The rearrangement joins TRBV7-2 to TRBJ2-3; 9 positions match TRBD2. This CDR3 is 16 amino acids long. Germline values: CDR1 SGHTA, CDR2 FQGNSA. The V gene end was trimmed by 5 bases and the J gene end by 1 base; junction bases not matched to a gene: 7. CDR3 sequence (DNA): TGTGCCAGCAGCCCCAGCGGGGGGAGTGGCACAGATACGCAGTATTTT. This sequence encodes CASSPSGGSGTDTQYF.

The rearrangement joins TRBV4-1 to TRBJ2-7, with 9 bases lining up with TRBD2. Looked up from germline, CDR1 is MGHRA and CDR2 is YSYEKL. CDR3 length: 16 amino acids. V lost 0 bases, J lost 4 bases, and 7 bases stayed unmatched. CDR3 coding DNA: TGCGCCAGCAGCCAAGAGTCGTCTAGCGGGATTTACGAGCAGTACTTC. Its translation is CASSQESSSGIYEQYF.

This clonotype was seen ten or more times. The chain combines TRBV21-1 with TRBJ2-3; TRBD1 is taken as the D call from the table, unchecked against the DNA. TRBV21-1 is a known pseudogene. This CDR3 has 16 residues. In nucleotides, the CDR3 is TGTGCCAGCAGCTCTTTTCCCTGGGGGCCCAATACTGAGCAGTATTTT. Protein sequence: CASSSFPWGPNTEQYF.

The chain employs TRBV30 and TRBJ1-2; unclear D gene. There are 12 residues in the CDR3. Germline lookup yields CDR1 GTSNPN and CDR2 SVGIG (reference sequence). The V end was cut by 3 bases, the J end by 8 bases, with 13 bases between. The CDR3 is CAWRPPGPGYTF. For the CDR3, the DNA is TGTGCCTGGAGGCCACCCGGTCCGGGCTACACCTTC. Full variable domain (rest looked up from reference TRBV30 and TRBJ1-2): SQTIHQWPATLVQPVGSPLSLECTVEGTSNPNLYWYRQAAGRGLQLLFYSVGIGQISSEVPQNLSASRPQDRQFILSSKKLLLSDSGFYLCAWRPPGPGYTFGSGTRLTVV.

This clonotype was observed a handful of times. The junction and the germline gene differ at one end; a read error may be behind it. This CDR3 is CTAPREGRPYEQYF. The CDR3, as DNA: TGCACTGCTCCGCGTGAGGGACGTCCCTACGAGCAGTACTTC. This sequence joins TRBV20-1 and TRBJ2-7; either TRBD1 or TRBD2 may supply D (5 bases each). CDR3 length equals 14 residues. Germline-derived CDR1 and CDR2 are DFQATT and SNEGSKA (reference sequence).

This clonotype was seen at least ten times. V is TRBV12-3 or TRBV12-4 and J is TRBJ2-1, with TRBD1 identical over 9 bases. V gave up 5 bases and J gave up 5 bases; unmatched junction bases: 10. The CDR3 totals 16 residues. Here the CDR3 reads CASSPGDRVPDNEQFF. CDR3 in DNA: TGTGCCAGCAGTCCGGGGGACAGGGTTCCCGACAATGAGCAGTTCTTC.

In its sample, this clonotype was seen many times. The chain recombines TRBV21-1 with TRBJ2-7; the tabulated D call, TRBD2, remains unverified against the DNA. TRBV21-1 is a pseudogene locus. The CDR3 is made up of 14 amino acids. CDR3 coding DNA: TGTGCCAGCAGCACTGGGACTAGCGGGTACGAGCAGTACTTC. Protein product: CASSTGTSGYEQYF.